This section outlines one T cell receptor (beta chain) sequence together with its context. The sample is drawn from a study of OX40 agonist ivuxolimab in advanced cancers. Measured with immunoSEQ multiplex PCR; TCRdb has only the in-frame clones, and not every one. This table holds approximately 73,000 clones, 86% found once. The sequences come from CD4+ or CD8+ T cells sorted from blood, collected in a trial of the OX40 agonist ivuxolimab. The receptor comes from an adult with an advanced solid tumor such as melanoma, head and neck, liver or kidney cancer.

The DNA of the CDR3 is TGTGCCAGCAGTTTACAGACGGGGACATACTCTGGAAACACCATATATTTT. Protein product: CASSLQTGTYSGNTIYF. This chain connects TRBV28 to TRBJ1-3; D possibly corresponds to TRBD1 (6 bases). Germline V gene lookup returns CDR1 MDHEN and CDR2 SYDVKM. The CDR3 is made up of 17 amino acids. V lost 2 bases and J lost 0, with 14 bases in between.